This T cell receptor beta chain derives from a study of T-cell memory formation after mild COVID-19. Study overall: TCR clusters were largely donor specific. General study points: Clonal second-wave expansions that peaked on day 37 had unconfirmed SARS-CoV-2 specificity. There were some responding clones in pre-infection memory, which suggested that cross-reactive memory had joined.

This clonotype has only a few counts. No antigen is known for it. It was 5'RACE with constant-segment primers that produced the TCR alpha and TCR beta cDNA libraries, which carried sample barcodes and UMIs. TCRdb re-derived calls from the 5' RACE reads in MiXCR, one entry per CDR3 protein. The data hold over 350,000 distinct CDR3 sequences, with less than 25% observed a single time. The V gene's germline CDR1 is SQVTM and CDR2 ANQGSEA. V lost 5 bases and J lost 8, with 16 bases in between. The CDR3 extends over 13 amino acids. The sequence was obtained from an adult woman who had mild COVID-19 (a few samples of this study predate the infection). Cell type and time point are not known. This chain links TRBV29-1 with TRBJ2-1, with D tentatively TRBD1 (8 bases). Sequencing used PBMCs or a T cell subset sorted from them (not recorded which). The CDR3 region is CSVLRTGRDEQFF. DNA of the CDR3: TGCAGCGTTTTAAGGACAGGGAGGGATGAGCAGTTCTTC.